This T cell receptor beta chain was sequenced in a study of T-cell reconstitution after alpha-beta-depleted transplantation in children. Trimming removed 2 bases from V and 5 bases from J, with 9 bases in between. There are 13 residues in the CDR3. Unique molecular identifiers featured in how the TCRbeta library was prepared. TCRdb called the PCR reads again in MiXCR, with one record for every CDR3 protein. The top ten hold about a tenth of the sample, which has roughly 300,000 distinct CDR3 sequences, almost 10% seen once. This receptor was identified in a human donor who donated a stem cell graft to a child with SCID. The chain uses TRBV12-3 or TRBV12-4 and TRBJ1-2; D might be TRBD1 (6 bases). The sample in question was PBMCs from the stem cell graft donor, obtained from the stem cell graft. CDR3 in amino acids: CASSLKQGYGYTF. CDR3 DNA: TGTGCCAGCAGTTTAAAACAGGGATATGGCTACACCTTC.